Below, 15 T cell receptor beta chains from the same sample are listed, as sequenced in a study of blood T cell repertoires in COVID-19. Assay used: immunoSEQ multiplex PCR; TCRdb lists only in-frame clones, some missing. The table shows a few hundred thousand clones, with 80% to 90% occurring only once. The sample comprised PBMCs or T cells enriched from blood (not recorded which). The receptor source for this set is a man between 25 and 39 years old who had recovered from COVID-19.

V is TRBV29-1 and J is TRBJ1-4, with TRBD1 identical over 7 bases. The CDR3 spans 14 residues. Per germline, CDR1 SQVTM and CDR2 ANQGSEA. V was clipped by 7 bases and J by 6 bases; unmatched bases: 11. This CDR3 is CSARTGRGDEKLFF. In DNA form, the CDR3 reads TGCAGCGCCAGGACGGGCAGGGGGGATGAAAAACTGTTTTTT.

This clone was seen only a few times. The gene calls are TRBV5-4 and TRBJ2-7; 9 positions agree with TRBD1. CDR3 size: 13 residues. The J segment lost 5 bases and the V segment lost 6 bases, leaving 6 bases of the junction unmatched. Germline V gives CDR1 SGHNT, CDR2 YYREEE (reference sequence). The CDR3 DNA reads as TGTGCCAGCACCTGGACAGGGGAGGACGAGCAGTACTTC. This gives the protein CASTWTGEDEQYF.

This clone was seen many times. The chain combines TRBV27 with TRBJ2-5; 8 nucleotides agree with TRBD2. The CDR3 is 14 amino acids. After removal of 6 bases from V and 4 bases from J, the junction contained 7 bases not matched to a gene. Germline V gene lookup returns CDR1 MNHEY and CDR2 SMNVEV (reference sequence). The CDR3 protein is CASRGAGARETQYF. Here the CDR3 DNA reads TGTGCCAGCAGAGGAGCGGGGGCACGAGAGACCCAGTACTTC.

The chain has TRBV27 and TRBJ1-2; no clear D gene. V was shortened by 7 bases and J by 4 bases, with 10 bases between the two germline ends. This CDR3 has 12 residues. Germline CDR1 is MNHEY and CDR2 is SMNVEV (reference sequence). The CDR3 sequence is CASTFGSYGYTF. The DNA for the CDR3 is TGTGCCAGCACCTTTGGGAGCTATGGCTACACCTTC.

This clone has only one observation. This sequence joins TRBV16 and TRBJ2-2, with 7 bases that match TRBD1. The J segment lost 6 bases and the V segment lost 4 bases, leaving 8 bases of the junction unmatched. Per the germline V gene, CDR1 is KGHSY and CDR2 is FQNENV. The CDR3 has 15 residues. Here the CDR3 reads CASSPPGGNAGELFF. DNA of the CDR3: TGTGCCAGCAGCCCTCCAGGGGGTAACGCCGGGGAGCTGTTTTTT.

The rearrangement uses TRBV7-9 and TRBJ2-7, with D perhaps TRBD1 (5 bases). In germline, CDR1 is SEHNR, CDR2 FQNEAQ (reference sequence). The V end lost 5 bases, the J end lost 0 bases, and 17 bases lay between the germline ends. CDR3 length equals 16 residues. The DNA of the CDR3 is TGTGCCAGCAGCCGCCCCGACAGCGTAAGCTCCTACGAGCAGTACTTC. This translates into CASSRPDSVSSYEQYF. The full variable domain, rest sourced from reference TRBV7-9 and TRBJ2-7, is DTGVSQNPRHKITKRGQNVTFRCDPISEHNRLYWYRQTLGQGPEFLTYFQNEAQLEKSRLLSDRFSAERPKGSFSTLEIQRTEQGDSAMYLCASSRPDSVSSYEQYFGPGTRLTVT.

The chain is built from TRBV5-6 and TRBJ1-5; 8 bases match TRBD1. This CDR3 has 14 amino acids. CDR1 is SGHDT and CDR2 is YYEEEE in the germline V gene. With 4 bases clipped from V and 11 bases from J, the junction kept 11 bases outside the gene matches. In nucleotides, the CDR3 is TGTGCCAGCAGCGGAGGGACAGGACTTTCAGCCCAGCATTTT. Translation gives CASSGGTGLSAQHF. The full variable domain, completed using reference TRBV5-6 and TRBJ1-5, is DAGVTQSPTHLIKTRGQQVTLRCSPKSGHDTVSWYQQALGQGPQFIFQYYEEEERQRGNFPDRFSGHQFPNYSSELNVNALLLGDSALYLCASSGGTGLSAQHFGDGTRLSIL.

The V and J genes are TRBV5-8 and TRBJ1-1; the D gene is possibly TRBD1 (5 bases). CDR1 and CDR2 (germline): SGHTS, YDEGEE. V was shortened by 5 bases and J by 2 bases, with 13 bases between the two germline ends. The CDR3 totals 14 residues. DNA for the CDR3: TGTGCCAGCAGGGCGCGGGGGTATAACACTGAAGCTTTCTTT. This gives the protein CASRARGYNTEAFF.

The chain has TRBV3-1 (or the pseudogene TRBV3-2) and TRBJ2-2, with D possibly TRBD2 on 5 matching bases. V was pared by 6 bases and J by 7 bases, with 12 bases between. CDR1 is LGHDT and CDR2 is YNNKEL in the germline V gene (reference sequence). The CDR3 length is 13 residues. Written as DNA, the CDR3 is TGTGCCAGCAGTCCTAGCCTACGCGGGGAGCTGTTTTTT. Its protein product is CASSPSLRGELFF.

The chain uses TRBV25-1 and TRBJ2-1; tentatively, D is TRBD2 (6 bases). Trimming removed 3 bases from V and 0 bases from J, with 15 bases in between. Germline CDR1 is MGHDK and CDR2 is SYGVNS. This CDR3 is built from 17 residues. CDR3 amino acids: CASSDRLEKSSYNEQFF. The CDR3, as DNA: TGTGCCAGCAGTGACAGACTAGAAAAAAGCTCCTACAATGAGCAGTTCTTC.

The J gene is TRBJ2-2, the V gene TRBV18; 11 bases match TRBD2. V lost 8 bases and J lost 4; bases outside the gene matches: 9. The CDR3 is 16 amino acids. The V gene's germline CDR1 is KGHSH and CDR2 LQKENI. CDR3 residues: CASTPGLAAPTGELFF. The CDR3 DNA reads as TGTGCCAGCACGCCGGGACTAGCGGCACCCACCGGGGAGCTGTTTTTT.

V usage is TRBV6-5 and J usage is TRBJ1-1; D not certain. V was cut by 4 bases and J by 0 bases, with 9 bases left in between. This CDR3 is 14 amino acids long. Germline CDR1 and CDR2: MNHEY and SVGAGI. The CDR3 nucleotides are TGTGCCAGCAGTTCCCAGATTCTGAACACTGAAGCTTTCTTT. Protein sequence: CASSSQILNTEAFF.

This chain links TRBV10-3 with TRBJ1-1, with 7 bases fitting TRBD1. CDR1 is ENHRY, CDR2 SYGVKD, per germline. The CDR3 length is 16 residues. The V and J ends lost 6 bases and 0 bases, in that order; junction bases with no gene match: 10. CDR3 bases: TGTGCCATCAGACAGGGGTCGAATTCCATGAACACTGAAGCTTTCTTT. This translates into CAIRQGSNSMNTEAFF.

The chain has TRBV10-3 and TRBJ1-6; 9 nucleotides line up with TRBD1. The V segment lost 10 bases and the J segment 7 bases; nucleotides outside the gene matches: 8. The CDR3 contains 14 residues. The germline CDR1 and CDR2 sequences are ENHRY and SYGVKD. CDR3 bases: TGTGCCACTGCGGGACAGGGTGACAATTCACCCCTCCACTTT. Translating it yields CATAGQGDNSPLHF.

V usage is TRBV11-1 and J usage is TRBJ2-2; maybe TRBD1 (5 bases). The CDR3 extends over 14 amino acids. The V gene lost 5 bases and the J gene lost 6 bases, with 13 bases spanning the gap. Germline V gene lookup returns CDR1 SGHAT and CDR2 FQDESV (reference sequence). In DNA form, the CDR3 reads TGTGCCAGCAGCCTAAATAAAGGGGCCGGGGAGCTGTTTTTT. Protein sequence: CASSLNKGAGELFF.